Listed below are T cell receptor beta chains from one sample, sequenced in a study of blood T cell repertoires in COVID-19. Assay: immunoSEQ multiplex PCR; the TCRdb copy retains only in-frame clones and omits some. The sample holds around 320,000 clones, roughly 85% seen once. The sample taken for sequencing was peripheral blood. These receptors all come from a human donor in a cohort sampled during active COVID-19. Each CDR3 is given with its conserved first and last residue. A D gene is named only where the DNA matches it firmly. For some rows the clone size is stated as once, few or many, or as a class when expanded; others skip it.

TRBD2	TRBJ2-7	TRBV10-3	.	CAISEASGTYEQYF	TGTGCCATCAGTGAGGCTAGCGGGACCTACGAGCAGTACTTC
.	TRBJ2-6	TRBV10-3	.	CAISERSFSGANVLTF	TGTGCCATCAGTGAAAGGAGTTTCTCTGGGGCCAACGTCCTGACTTTC
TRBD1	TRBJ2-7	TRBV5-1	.	CASSFDGTGYEQYF	TGCGCCAGCAGCTTCGACGGGACAGGATACGAGCAGTACTTC
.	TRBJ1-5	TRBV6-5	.	CASRNTRNQPQHF	TGTGCCAGCAGGAACACCCGCAATCAGCCCCAGCATTTT
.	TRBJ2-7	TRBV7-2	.	CASSLGGGSSSYEQYF	TGTGCCAGCAGCTTAGGAGGGGGTTCTTCCTCCTACGAGCAGTACTTC
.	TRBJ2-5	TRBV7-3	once	CASSLSSKETQYF	TGTGCCAGCAGCTTATCAAGCAAAGAGACCCAGTACTTC
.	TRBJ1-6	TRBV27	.	CASSWGLGGRNSPLHF	TGTGCCAGCAGCTGGGGTTTAGGGGGAAGGAATTCACCCCTCCACTTT
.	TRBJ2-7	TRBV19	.	CASSMNNYYEQYF	TGTGCCAGTAGTATGAACAACTATTACGAGCAGTACTTC
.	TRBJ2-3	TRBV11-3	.	CASSLAGAPDTQYF	TGTGCCAGCAGCTTGGCGGGGGCCCCAGATACGCAGTATTTT
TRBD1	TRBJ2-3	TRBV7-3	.	CASSPRTGYTDTQYF	TGTGCCAGCAGCCCTCGGACAGGTTACACAGATACGCAGTATTTT
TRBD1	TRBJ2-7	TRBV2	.	CASSGDRGFYEQYF	TGTGCCAGCAGCGGGGACAGGGGTTTCTACGAGCAGTACTTC
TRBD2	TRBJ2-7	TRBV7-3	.	CASSQGLAGFYEQYF	TGTGCCAGCAGCCAAGGACTAGCGGGGTTTTACGAGCAGTACTTC
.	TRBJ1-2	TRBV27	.	CASSPPGAYYGYTF	TGTGCCAGCAGTCCCCCCGGTGCTTACTATGGCTACACCTTC
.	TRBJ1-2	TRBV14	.	CASSRQANYGYTF	TGTGCCAGCAGCAGACAGGCTAACTATGGCTACACCTTC
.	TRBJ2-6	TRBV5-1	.	CASSLQLQDLSSGANVLTF	TGCGCCAGCAGCCTACAGTTACAGGATCTCAGCTCTGGGGCCAACGTCCTGACTTTC
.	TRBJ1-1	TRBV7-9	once	CASSPRKGDSDYTEAFF	TGTGCCAGCAGCCCCAGGAAGGGTGACAGTGATTACACTGAAGCTTTCTTT
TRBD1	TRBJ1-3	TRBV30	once	CAWSPDRMSSGNTIYF	TGTGCCTGGAGTCCGGACAGGATGAGCTCTGGAAACACCATATATTTT
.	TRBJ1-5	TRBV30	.	CAWSVSSGQRKGNQPQHF	TGTGCCTGGAGTGTAAGTTCAGGACAGAGAAAAGGCAATCAGCCCCAGCATTTT